Presented here are 4 T cell receptor beta chains from one specimen sequenced in a study of shared clonotypes between healthy human individuals. Generated by immunoSEQ multiplex PCR, the TCRdb table keeps only in-frame clones and is missing some. The table shows millions of clones, with more than 85% occurring only once. Terminally differentiated effector memory CD45RA+ cells were left out of the naive CD8 fraction, which was CD45RO-negative and positively selected for CCR7. The sample taken for sequencing was naive CD8+ T cells from PBMCs. The receptors here all came from a man aged 18 to 30 in good health. Some clones in this sample may be carry-over from other donors' samples.

V is TRBV6-1 and J is TRBJ2-3; D possibly corresponds to TRBD2 (6 bases). V lost 10 bases and J lost 2, with 16 bases in between. This CDR3 has 14 residues. CDR1 is MNHNS, CDR2 SASEGT, per germline. The CDR3 sequence: CAILSQDYTDTQYF. CDR3 sequence (DNA): TGTGCCATCTTAAGCCAGGACTACACAGATACGCAGTATTTT.

This clone was seen only once. This rearrangement joins TRBV4-2 to TRBJ1-5; maybe TRBD1 (6 bases). Deletions cut 1 base from V and 0 bases from J, with 7 bases between. The germline V gene has CDR1 LGHNA and CDR2 YNFKEQ. The CDR3 loop spans 15 amino acids. The CDR3 loop reads CASSQGQDSNQPQHF. The DNA for the CDR3 is TGTGCCAGCAGCCAAGGACAGGATAGCAATCAGCCCCAGCATTTT.

V gene TRBV30 combines with J gene TRBJ1-1; the match to TRBD1 covers 8 bases. This CDR3 region has 11 residues. J lost 4 bases, V lost 5 bases, and 0 bases had no gene match. The germline V gene encodes CDR1 GTSNPN and CDR2 SVGIG (reference sequence). CDR3 amino acids: CAWGTGTEAFF. For the CDR3, the DNA is TGTGCCTGGGGGACAGGCACTGAAGCTTTCTTT.

The rearrangement links TRBV7-9 to TRBJ2-7, with D tentatively TRBD2 (5 bases). CDR1 is SEHNR, CDR2 FQNEAQ, per germline (reference sequence). Trimming took 5 bases from V and 6 from J, leaving 11 bases between them. The CDR3 length is 12 residues. As DNA, the CDR3 is TGTGCCAGCAGCCTCCCGCGGGTCGAGCAGTACTTC. Translation gives CASSLPRVEQYF.